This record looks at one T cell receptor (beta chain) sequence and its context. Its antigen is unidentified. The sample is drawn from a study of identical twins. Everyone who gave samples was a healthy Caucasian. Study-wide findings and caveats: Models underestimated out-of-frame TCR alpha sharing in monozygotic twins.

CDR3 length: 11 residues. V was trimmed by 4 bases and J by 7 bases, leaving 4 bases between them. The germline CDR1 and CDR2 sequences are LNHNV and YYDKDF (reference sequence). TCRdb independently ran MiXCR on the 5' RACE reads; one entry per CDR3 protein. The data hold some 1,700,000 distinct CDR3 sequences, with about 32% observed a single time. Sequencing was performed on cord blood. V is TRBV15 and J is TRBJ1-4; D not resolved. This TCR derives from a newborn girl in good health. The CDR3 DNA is TGTGCCACCAGCAACTTTGAAAAACTGTTTTTT. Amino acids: CATSNFEKLFF.